The 31 T cell receptor beta chains presented below share a single source sample, sequenced in a study of low-dose radiotherapy and immunotherapy resistance in tumors. Time point of the sample: after trial treatment. The treatment was: LDRT plus nivolumab, ipilimumab, low-dose cyclophosphamide and aspirin (RACIN trial). Alpha- and beta-chain coverage of first-strand cDNA came from TRAV- and TRBV-specific primers. TCRs were amplified for around 20 PCR cycles with a constant-region primer and V-primer adapter. MiXCR, applied by TCRdb to the reads, yields one record per CDR3 protein. The sample has about 100,000 distinct CDR3 sequences, 20% to 25% seen once. Sequenced material: PBMCs, taken after low-dose radiotherapy plus immunotherapy. The origin of the receptors is a male donor with prostate cancer.

This clonotype came up many times. The V gene is TRBV2, the J gene TRBJ1-1; D gene unclear. CDR1 and CDR2 (germline): SNHLY, FYNNEI. Between the trimmed V and J ends, which lost 8 bases and 2 bases, there was a span of 12 bases. CDR3 length: 13 residues. The CDR3 DNA reads as TGTGCCAGCGCGTGGGCAGTCAACACTGAAGCTTTCTTT. Protein product: CASAWAVNTEAFF.

This clonotype was observed many times. The chain carries TRBV11-2 and TRBJ2-5; 7 bases map to TRBD2. With V trimmed by 4 bases and J by 2 bases, 4 bases remained unmatched. The germline gives CDR1 SGHAT, CDR2 FQNNGV. This CDR3 region has 14 residues. Written as DNA, the CDR3 is TGTGCCAGCAGCTCCCTGGGGGGGCAAGAGACCCAGTACTTC. Its protein is CASSSLGGQETQYF.

This clonotype was counted only a few times. The gene calls are TRBV6-1 and TRBJ2-1; the D is unclear. The CDR3 runs to 15 residues. V shed 2 bases and J shed 7 bases, with 15 bases lying between them. CDR1 and CDR2 (germline): MNHNS, SASEGT. As DNA, the CDR3 is TGTGCCAGCAGTGAACACTTACTCTCCGGGAATGAGCAGTTCTTC. It specifies CASSEHLLSGNEQFF.

This clonotype was detected many times. CDR3: CASSFDRSGTQYF. Here the CDR3 DNA reads TGTGCCAGCAGCTTTGACCGTTCCGGTACGCAGTATTTT. The chain is built from TRBV7-2 and TRBJ2-3; D not resolved. CDR1 and CDR2 from the germline V gene are SGHTA and FQGNSA. V was pared by 3 bases and J by 8 bases, with 12 bases between. The CDR3 spans 13 residues.

This clonotype was found many times. The chain employs TRBV29-1 and TRBJ2-3, with D tentatively TRBD2 (5 bases). The CDR3 loop spans 13 amino acids. Deletions cut 2 bases from V and 3 bases from J, with 9 bases between. CDR1 and CDR2 (germline): SQVTM, ANQGSEA. The CDR3 DNA is TGCAGCGTTGAATCCGGGGATACAGATACGCAGTATTTT. Its translation: CSVESGDTDTQYF.

This clonotype was seen at least ten times. The rearrangement uses TRBV10-3 and TRBJ1-4; D ambiguous. CDR3 length: 16 amino acids. Trimming cost V 5 bases and J 0 bases, with 13 bases left between them. The germline gives CDR1 ENHRY, CDR2 SYGVKD. The CDR3 protein is CAISREPTTTNEKLFF. DNA of the CDR3: TGTGCCATCAGTAGGGAGCCCACCACAACTAATGAAAAACTGTTTTTT.

This clonotype was detected once. The likely explanation is a read error, given a far larger clone one base away. The CDR3 nucleotides read TGTGCCAGCAGTGAAGGGGGCAAGGGTCAAGAGACCCAGTACTTC. Protein: CASSEGGKGQETQYF. This rearrangement joins TRBV13 to TRBJ2-5, with 7 bases that match TRBD1. The trim removed 6 bases at V and 2 bases at J, leaving 9 bases unmatched. The CDR3 sequence is 15 residues long. In germline, CDR1 is PRHDT, CDR2 FYEKMQ (reference sequence).

This clonotype was picked up many times. The genes are TRBV7-9 and TRBJ2-7; D possibly corresponds to TRBD2 (6 bases). There are 14 residues in the CDR3. The germline V gene has CDR1 SEHNR and CDR2 FQNEAQ (reference sequence). Trimming left V 5 bases short and J 0 bases short, with 11 bases between. The CDR3 is CASSTRESSYEQYF. CDR3 DNA sequence: TGTGCCAGCAGCACCCGGGAGAGCTCCTACGAGCAGTACTTC. The variable domain in full, with the rest retrieved from reference TRBV7-9 and TRBJ2-7, is DTGVSQNPRHKITKRGQNVTFRCDPISEHNRLYWYRQTLGQGPEFLTYFQNEAQLEKSRLLSDRFSAERPKGSFSTLEIQRTEQGDSAMYLCASSTRESSYEQYFGPGTRLTVT.

This clonotype was counted ten times or more. The chain carries TRBV5-1 and TRBJ2-1; D is perhaps TRBD2 (5 bases). Trimming removed 0 bases at V and 7 bases at J, with 8 bases between. In germline, CDR1 is SGHRS, CDR2 YFSETQ. The CDR3 is made up of 13 amino acids. The CDR3 sequence is CASSLGSGNEQFF. CDR3 bases: TGCGCCAGCAGCTTGGGATCGGGGAATGAGCAGTTCTTC.

This clonotype occurred a few times. This chain connects TRBV4-2 to TRBJ2-7, with D possibly TRBD1 on 5 matching bases. This CDR3 is built from 16 residues. CDR1 and CDR2 from the germline V gene are LGHNA and YNFKEQ. Trimming removed 0 bases at V and 0 bases at J, with 12 bases between. The CDR3 coding sequence is TGTGCCAGCAGCCAAGATCAGGGCTTTAGCTCCTACGAGCAGTACTTC. Translated, it gives CASSQDQGFSSYEQYF.

There are a few counts of this clonotype. The genes are TRBV5-8 and TRBJ2-5; D unclear. Germline CDR1 and CDR2: SGHTS and YDEGEE. V lost 4 bases and J lost 5, with 24 bases in between. The CDR3 length is 17 residues. CDR3 loop: CASSERIRPEGAETQYF. DNA for the CDR3: TGTGCCAGCAGCGAGAGAATACGTCCCGAAGGAGCGGAGACCCAGTACTTC.

This clonotype was found many times. CDR3 sequence reads: CASSHGTDYEQYF. The CDR3 DNA reads TGCGCCAGCAGCCACGGGACCGACTACGAGCAGTACTTC. The chain carries TRBV4-1 and TRBJ2-7, with D perhaps matching TRBD1 or TRBD2 (5 bases each). The CDR3 has 13 amino acids. With 3 bases removed from V and 3 bases from J, the gap between germline ends came to 9 bases. In germline, CDR1 is MGHRA, CDR2 YSYEKL.

This clonotype was counted ten times or more. The chain joins TRBV6-5 to TRBJ2-1, with unresolved D. The CDR3 runs to 13 residues. CDR1 and CDR2 from the germline V gene are MNHEY and SVGAGI. Trimming stripped 2 bases from V and 7 bases from J, with 9 bases between. The CDR3 spells CASSYGLSNEQFF. The CDR3 DNA reads TGTGCCAGCAGTTACGGGCTCTCTAATGAGCAGTTCTTC.

This clonotype was detected ten times or more. V is TRBV7-9 and J is TRBJ1-6, with 7 bases that match TRBD1. Germline V gene sequence: CDR1 SEHNR, CDR2 FQNEAQ (reference sequence). There are 17 residues in the CDR3. Trimming removed 1 base from V and 6 bases from J; junction bases left unmatched: 9. The CDR3 loop reads CASSLVRGGGLNSPLHF. CDR3 bases: TGTGCCAGCAGCTTAGTTCGAGGAGGGGGCCTTAATTCACCCCTCCACTTT.

This clonotype occurred many times. This chain uses TRBV6-2 or TRBV6-3 with TRBJ2-3, with 12 bases matching TRBD2. From germline, CDR1 is MNHEY and CDR2 SVGEGT. The CDR3 consists of 20 residues. With V trimmed by 2 bases and J by 1 base, 13 bases remained unmatched. CDR3 loop: CASSYTTPSGGARGTDTQYF. The CDR3 nucleotides read TGTGCCAGCAGTTACACTACCCCTAGCGGGGGGGCTAGGGGCACAGATACGCAGTATTTT.

This clonotype was observed many times. The chain carries TRBV5-5 and TRBJ2-3, with D perhaps given as TRBD1 or TRBD2 (5 bases each). CDR3 size: 16 residues. From germline, CDR1 is SGHKS and CDR2 YYEKEE (reference sequence). V was shortened by 0 bases and J by 1 base, with 12 bases between the two germline ends. DNA of the CDR3: TGTGCCAGCAGCTTGGTCGAGGGGATCGGCACAGATACGCAGTATTTT. Residues: CASSLVEGIGTDTQYF.

CDR3 DNA sequence: TGTGCCAGCACCGATCTGCTATCCGAGCAGTTCTTC. It encodes CASTDLLSEQFF. The chain carries TRBV27 and TRBJ2-1; D ambiguous. V was cut by 7 bases and J by 10 bases, with 14 bases left in between. The length of the CDR3 is 12 residues. Germline V gene sequence: CDR1 MNHEY, CDR2 SMNVEV (reference sequence).

This clonotype appeared many times. The V and J genes are TRBV30 and TRBJ2-4; perhaps D is TRBD1 or TRBD2 (5 bases each). Trimming pared 0 bases from V and 8 bases from J, leaving 8 bases between. Looked up from germline, CDR1 is GTSNPN and CDR2 is SVGIG (reference sequence). The length of the CDR3 is 12 residues. For the CDR3, the DNA is TGTGCCTGGAGTGTACTGGGGGACATTCAGTACTTC. This codes for CAWSVLGDIQYF. Together with reference TRBV30 and TRBJ2-4, the CDR3 gives the full variable domain: SQTIHQWPATLVQPVGSPLSLECTVEGTSNPNLYWYRQAAGRGLQLLFYSVGIGQISSEVPQNLSASRPQDRQFILSSKKLLLSDSGFYLCAWSVLGDIQYFGAGTRLSVL.

This chain links TRBV7-8 with TRBJ1-1; D remains unclear. V lost 6 bases and J 4 bases, leaving 6 bases between the germline ends. Germline V gene lookup returns CDR1 SGHVS and CDR2 FQNEAQ. The CDR3 loop spans 11 amino acids. The CDR3 sequence: CASSSTTEAFF. CDR3 nucleotide sequence: TGTGCCAGCAGTTCTACCACTGAAGCTTTCTTT.

This clonotype occurred many times. One junction end disagrees with the germline gene, perhaps due to a read error. V usage is TRBV6-1 and J usage is TRBJ2-5; TRBD2 might be the D (6 bases). CDR1 is MNHNS, CDR2 SASEGT, per germline. The CDR3 length is 14 residues. The CDR3 protein is CASSEGDSQGTQYF. CDR3 DNA: TGTGCCAGCAGTGAAGGGGACTCGCAAGGGACCCAGTACTTC.

This clonotype has ten or more counts. This rearrangement joins TRBV19 to TRBJ1-1, with D unclear. With 7 bases removed from V and 0 bases from J, the gap between germline ends came to 12 bases. CDR1 is LNHDA, CDR2 SQIVND, per germline (reference sequence). This CDR3 spans 14 amino acids. The CDR3 DNA reads as TGTGCCAGTAAGCTCGGCGGCATGAACACTGAAGCTTTCTTT. Translated: CASKLGGMNTEAFF.

This clonotype was recorded a few times. The genes are TRBV3-1 and TRBJ2-1; no definite D call. The CDR3 has 17 residues. Germline V gives CDR1 LGHDT, CDR2 YNNKEL (reference sequence). Trimming cost V 0 bases and J 0 bases, with 12 bases left between them. The CDR3 here is CASSQESVPSSYNEQFF. DNA of the CDR3: TGTGCCAGCAGCCAAGAATCGGTTCCTAGCTCCTACAATGAGCAGTTCTTC.

This clonotype has at least ten counts. The chain is built from TRBV20-1 and TRBJ1-4; 7 positions agree with TRBD1. Germline CDR1 DFQATT, CDR2 SNEGSKA (reference sequence). Trimming took 0 bases from V and 11 from J; bases not matched to a gene: 12. The CDR3 length is 15 residues. The CDR3: CSARDQEQGLFKLFF. The CDR3 DNA reads as TGCAGTGCTAGAGATCAAGAACAGGGGTTGTTTAAACTGTTTTTT.

In this sample, this clonotype turned up many times. The CDR3 loop reads CASSLGTSGGQYNEQFF. CDR3 coding DNA: TGTGCCAGCAGTCTAGGGACTAGCGGGGGCCAATACAATGAGCAGTTCTTC. This rearrangement joins TRBV6-5 to TRBJ2-1; TRBD2 matches 14 bases. The CDR3 has 17 amino acids. J gave up 4 bases and V 5 bases, and 7 bases lay outside the gene matches. Germline CDR1 reads MNHEY; CDR2 reads SVGAGI.

This clonotype showed up many times. The J gene is TRBJ1-6, the V gene TRBV19; D is unclear. This CDR3 has 16 amino acids. CDR1 is LNHDA, CDR2 SQIVND, per germline (reference sequence). V was pared by 6 bases and J by 0 bases, with 12 bases between. The CDR3 sequence: CASRETLNSYNSPLHF. CDR3 nucleotide sequence: TGTGCCAGTAGGGAGACGCTAAACTCCTATAATTCACCCCTCCACTTT.

The table lists this clonotype with a few counts. This chain connects TRBV9 to TRBJ2-6; 8 positions match TRBD2. The CDR3 consists of 17 residues. Germline V gene data show CDR1 as SGDLS and CDR2 as YYNGEE. Trimming removed 0 bases from V and 4 bases from J; junction bases left unmatched: 6. This chain's CDR3 is CASSVAGRAAGANVLTF. The CDR3 DNA is TGTGCCAGCAGCGTAGCCGGGAGGGCCGCCGGGGCCAACGTCCTGACTTTC.

This clonotype was counted at least ten times. This rearrangement joins TRBV4-2 to TRBJ2-3; 7 nucleotides align to TRBD2. The CDR3 runs to 16 residues. With 1 base clipped from V and 2 bases from J, the junction kept 6 bases outside the gene matches. Germline CDR1 LGHNA, CDR2 YNFKEQ. CDR3: CASSQVGRGNTDTQYF. The DNA for the CDR3 is TGTGCCAGCAGCCAAGTTGGGCGGGGGAACACAGATACGCAGTATTTT.

The genes are TRBV7-9 and TRBJ2-3; D might be TRBD2 (5 bases). From germline, CDR1 is SEHNR and CDR2 FQNEAQ (reference sequence). Deletions cut 6 bases from V and 0 bases from J, with 7 bases between. The CDR3 runs 13 residues. CDR3 bases: TGTGCCAGCAGATGGACTAGCACAGATACGCAGTATTTT. It translates to CASRWTSTDTQYF.

This clonotype was seen repeatedly, ten times or more. The genes are TRBV20-1 and TRBJ1-3, with unresolved D. V was shortened by 7 bases and J by 0 bases, with 19 bases between the two germline ends. CDR1 DFQATT and CDR2 SNEGSKA come from the germline V gene (reference sequence). The CDR3 extends over 16 amino acids. Written as DNA, the CDR3 is TGCAGTGTGGAGGGCCTAAACCCTGACTCTGGAAACACCATATATTTT. This sequence encodes CSVEGLNPDSGNTIYF.

In nucleotides, the CDR3 is TGTGCCAGCAGCTCTGTGGGGGGCGGCTCCTACAATGAGCAGTTCTTC. Translated: CASSSVGGGSYNEQFF. This chain connects TRBV9 to TRBJ2-1; D might be TRBD1 or TRBD2, each matching 6 bases. Trimming took 4 bases from V and 0 from J, leaving 14 bases between them. This CDR3 comprises 16 residues. Germline V gene lookup returns CDR1 SGDLS and CDR2 YYNGEE.

This clonotype was seen repeatedly, ten times or more. This rearrangement joins TRBV28 to TRBJ2-7; D call uncertain. V shed 7 bases and J shed 3 bases, with 13 bases lying between them. Germline V gene lookup returns CDR1 MDHEN and CDR2 SYDVKM. CDR3 length: 13 amino acids. CDR3 sequence (DNA): TGTGCCAGCACCCTGGGCCTTAGCTACGAGCAGTACTTC. It codes for CASTLGLSYEQYF.